The 16 T cell receptor beta chains below were found in one sample sequenced in a study of T cells in Graves' hyperthyroidism and ophthalmopathy. Authors of the study amplified TCR beta CDR3 regions from RNA transcripts. First-round RT-PCR targeting the TCR CDR3 was performed with the HTBI primer set. A single record per CDR3 protein comes from TCRdb applying MiXCR to the multiplex PCR reads. The sample lists a few hundred thousand distinct CDR3 sequences, roughly a sixth occurring once. The specimen was blood. All receptors come from a woman younger than 35 with Graves' ophthalmopathy.

This chain links TRBV14 with TRBJ2-7; 8 positions match TRBD1. The length of the CDR3 is 15 residues. The V gene end was trimmed by 4 bases and the J gene end by 3 bases; junction bases not matched to a gene: 8. Germline lookup yields CDR1 SGHDN and CDR2 FVKESK. CDR3 sequence reads: CASSRTEDRVYEQYF. CDR3 nucleotides: TGTGCCAGCAGCCGGACCGAGGACAGGGTCTACGAGCAGTACTTC.

This clonotype has a single count. This chain links TRBV6-2 or TRBV6-3 with TRBJ1-4, with TRBD1 as a possible D gene (6 bases). The V end lost 5 bases, the J end lost 1 base, and 14 bases lay between the germline ends. The CDR3 has 16 residues. Germline CDR1 reads MNHEY; CDR2 reads SVGEGT. As DNA, the CDR3 is TGTGCCAGCAGTATGACAGGCGGCAGAACTAATGAAAAACTGTTTTTT. Translation gives CASSMTGGRTNEKLFF.

In its sample, this clonotype was seen a few times. V usage is TRBV6-1 and J usage is TRBJ2-2; 11 positions agree with TRBD1. There are 21 residues in the CDR3. CDR1 MNHNS and CDR2 SASEGT come from the germline V gene. Unmatched junction bases numbered 18, after V lost 6 bases and J lost 0 bases. The CDR3, as DNA: TGTGCCAGCAGGCGCCTCATCCAGGACAGGGGGCTGGGATCGAACACCGGGGAGCTGTTTTTT. Translation gives CASRRLIQDRGLGSNTGELFF.

This chain uses TRBV19 with TRBJ2-1; 7 bases are shared with TRBD2. Looked up from germline, CDR1 is LNHDA and CDR2 is SQIVND (reference sequence). V trimming: 5 bases; J trimming: 2 bases; junction bases outside the gene matches: 6. The CDR3 sequence is 15 residues long. CDR3 in amino acids: CASSPRLAPYNEQFF. CDR3 sequence (DNA): TGTGCCAGTAGTCCTAGACTAGCCCCCTACAATGAGCAGTTCTTC.

This clonotype was picked up many times. The chain joins TRBV30 to TRBJ2-1, with D perhaps matching TRBD1 or TRBD2 (5 bases each). V was clipped by 2 bases and J by 0 bases, with 11 bases between them. Germline loops: CDR1 GTSNPN, CDR2 SVGIG (reference sequence). CDR3 size: 15 residues. The CDR3 nucleotides read TGTGCCTGGAGTATCGGGACGAGCTCCTACAATGAGCAGTTCTTC. Its translation is CAWSIGTSSYNEQFF.

This clonotype was observed many times. The chain recombines TRBV30 with TRBJ2-3, with 10 bases that match TRBD2. Looked up from germline, CDR1 is GTSNPN and CDR2 is SVGIG (reference sequence). The CDR3 sequence is 14 residues long. Unmatched junction bases numbered 7, after V lost 3 bases and J lost 7 bases. This CDR3 reads CAWSPAGGPHTQYF. In DNA form, the CDR3 reads TGTGCCTGGAGCCCAGCGGGAGGGCCTCATACGCAGTATTTT.

This clonotype has at least ten counts. CDR3 sequence: CASSFTGYTEAFF. Written as DNA, the CDR3 is TGTGCCAGCTCATTTACCGGGTACACTGAAGCTTTCTTT. The chain couples TRBV27 to TRBJ1-1; no reliable D call. V lost 8 bases and J lost 3, with 13 bases in between. This CDR3 spans 13 amino acids. CDR1 MNHEY and CDR2 SMNVEV come from the germline V gene (reference sequence).

V and J are TRBV4-2 and TRBJ1-3; D remains unclear. Trimming cost V 1 base and J 7 bases, with 8 bases left between them. The germline V gene encodes CDR1 LGHNA and CDR2 YNFKEQ. The CDR3 has 13 amino acids. CDR3 nucleotide sequence: TGTGCCAGCAGCCAAGTATTAGGGAACACCATATATTTT. It codes for CASSQVLGNTIYF.

The chain carries TRBV11-2 and TRBJ2-7, with TRBD2 matching over 9 bases. This CDR3 contains 15 residues. Per the germline V gene, CDR1 is SGHAT and CDR2 is FQNNGV. The junction had 13 bases not matched to a gene; V was cut back by 6 bases and J by 7 bases. In nucleotides, the CDR3 is TGTGCCAGCAGTAAGACTAGCGGCAAAAGACGTGAGCAGTACTTC. Its translation is CASSKTSGKRREQYF.

This clonotype was picked up many times. The chain carries TRBV2 and TRBJ2-3, with 8 bases lining up with TRBD2. With 0 bases clipped from V and 0 bases from J, the junction kept 2 bases outside the gene matches. CDR1 is SNHLY and CDR2 is FYNNEI in the germline V gene. This CDR3 comprises 16 residues. DNA for the CDR3: TGTGCCAGCAGTGAAGCGGCTAGCGGGAGCACAGATACGCAGTATTTT. Translated: CASSEAASGSTDTQYF.

The V gene is TRBV10-2, the J gene TRBJ2-5; D not certain. Per germline, CDR1 WSHSY and CDR2 SAAADI. The CDR3 has 13 residues. V lost 7 bases to trimming and J lost 0 bases, with 9 bases between them. In DNA form, the CDR3 reads TGCGCCAGCACCATCGAGAACCAAGAGACCCAGTACTTC. Its protein is CASTIENQETQYF.

The chain joins TRBV9 to TRBJ2-1; TRBD2 matches 10 bases. The CDR3 has 15 residues. The V and J ends lost 0 bases and 9 bases, in that order; junction bases with no gene match: 6. Germline CDR1 is SGDLS and CDR2 is YYNGEE. CDR3 in DNA: TGTGCCAGCAGCGTAGGGAGCGGGAGGGCCGGTGAGCAGTTCTTC. This gives the protein CASSVGSGRAGEQFF. Full variable domain (outside the CDR3, taken from reference TRBV9 and TRBJ2-1): DSGVTQTPKHLITATGQRVTLRCSPRSGDLSVYWYQQSLDQGLQFLIQYYNGEERAKGNILERFSAQQFPDLHSELNLSSLELGDSALYFCASSVGSGRAGEQFFGPGTRLTVL.

J is TRBJ2-1 and V is TRBV4-2; 9 nucleotides match TRBD1. Germline V lookup: CDR1 LGHNA, CDR2 YNFKEQ. J was trimmed by 6 bases and V by 1 base; bases with no gene match: 4. CDR3 length: 15 amino acids. CDR3 coding DNA: TGTGCCAGCAGCCAAGGGACAGGGGTAGGCAATGAGCAGTTCTTC. Amino acids: CASSQGTGVGNEQFF.

This clonotype has ten or more counts. The chain recombines TRBV11-2 with TRBJ1-3; D unresolved. CDR1 SGHAT and CDR2 FQNNGV come from the germline V gene. With 4 bases removed from V and 0 bases from J, the gap between germline ends came to 13 bases. The CDR3 is 16 amino acids. The CDR3: CASSSMWTASGNTIYF. DNA for the CDR3: TGTGCCAGCAGCTCCATGTGGACGGCCTCTGGAAACACCATATATTTT.

This clonotype has a handful of counts. The rearrangement links TRBV20-1 to TRBJ1-6; D may be TRBD1 (5 bases). Germline V gives CDR1 DFQATT, CDR2 SNEGSKA (reference sequence). CDR3 length: 13 amino acids. V was cut by 1 base and J by 7 bases, with 8 bases left in between. This CDR3 reads CSARGQPNSPLHF. DNA for the CDR3: TGCAGTGCTAGAGGACAGCCAAATTCACCCCTCCACTTT.

Ten or more counts support this clonotype. The chain joins TRBV20-1 to TRBJ2-1; D unresolved. Germline CDR1 is DFQATT and CDR2 is SNEGSKA (reference sequence). The V and J ends lost 2 bases and 0 bases respectively, with 8 bases between them. There are 14 residues in the CDR3. As DNA, the CDR3 is TGCAGTGCTAGAAGTGGAGCCTCCTACAATGAGCAGTTCTTC. This sequence encodes CSARSGASYNEQFF.